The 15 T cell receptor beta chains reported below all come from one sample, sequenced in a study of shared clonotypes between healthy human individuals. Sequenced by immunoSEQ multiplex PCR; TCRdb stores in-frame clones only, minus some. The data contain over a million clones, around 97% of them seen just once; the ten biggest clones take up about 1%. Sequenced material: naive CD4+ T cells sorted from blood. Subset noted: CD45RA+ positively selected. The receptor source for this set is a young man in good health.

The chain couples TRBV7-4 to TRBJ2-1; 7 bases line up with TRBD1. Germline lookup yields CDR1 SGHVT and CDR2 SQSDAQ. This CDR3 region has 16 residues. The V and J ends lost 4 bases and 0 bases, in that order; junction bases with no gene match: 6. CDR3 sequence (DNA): TGTGCCAGCAGCTCCCGGACAGGTACCTCCTACAATGAGCAGTTCTTC. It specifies CASSSRTGTSYNEQFF.

The CDR3 DNA reads TGTGCCAGCAGCTTAGGGTCCGGGGGTGATGGGTCTGGGGCCAACGTCCTGACTTTC. It encodes CASSLGSGGDGSGANVLTF. The chain has TRBV11-3 and TRBJ2-6, with D maybe TRBD2 (6 bases). The CDR3 loop spans 19 amino acids. Trimming took off 1 base at V and 1 base at J, with 17 bases between the two ends. Germline-derived CDR1 and CDR2 are SGHNT and YENEEA.

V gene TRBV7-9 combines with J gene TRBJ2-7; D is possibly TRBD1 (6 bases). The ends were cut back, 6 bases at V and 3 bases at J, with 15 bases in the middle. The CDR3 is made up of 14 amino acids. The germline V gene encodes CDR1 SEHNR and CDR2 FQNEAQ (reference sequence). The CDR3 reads CASSPDSPFYEQYF. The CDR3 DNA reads TGTGCCAGCAGTCCGGACAGTCCTTTCTACGAGCAGTACTTC.

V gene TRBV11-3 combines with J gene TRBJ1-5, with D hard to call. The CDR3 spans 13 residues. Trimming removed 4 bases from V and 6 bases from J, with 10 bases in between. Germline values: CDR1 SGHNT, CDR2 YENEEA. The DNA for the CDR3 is TGTGCCAGCAGCTCCTGGATGGGTCAGCCCCAGCATTTT. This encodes CASSSWMGQPQHF.

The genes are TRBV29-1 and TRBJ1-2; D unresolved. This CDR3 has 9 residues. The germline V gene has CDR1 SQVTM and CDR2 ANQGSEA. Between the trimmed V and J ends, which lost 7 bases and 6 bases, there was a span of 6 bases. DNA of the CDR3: TGCAGCGCTGATGATGGCTACACCTTC. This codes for CSADDGYTF.

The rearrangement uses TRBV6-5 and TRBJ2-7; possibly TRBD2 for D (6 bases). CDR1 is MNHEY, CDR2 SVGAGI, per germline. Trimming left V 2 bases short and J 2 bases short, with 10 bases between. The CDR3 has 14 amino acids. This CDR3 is CASSYGTGAYEQYF. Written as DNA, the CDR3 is TGTGCCAGCAGTTACGGTACGGGGGCCTACGAGCAGTACTTC.

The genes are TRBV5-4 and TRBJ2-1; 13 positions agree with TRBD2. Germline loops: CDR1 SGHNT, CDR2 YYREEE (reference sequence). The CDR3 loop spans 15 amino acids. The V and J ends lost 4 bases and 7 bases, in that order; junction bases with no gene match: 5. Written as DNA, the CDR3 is TGTGCCAGCAGCCTACTAGCGGGAGGGCCTAATGAGCAGTTCTTC. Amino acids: CASSLLAGGPNEQFF.

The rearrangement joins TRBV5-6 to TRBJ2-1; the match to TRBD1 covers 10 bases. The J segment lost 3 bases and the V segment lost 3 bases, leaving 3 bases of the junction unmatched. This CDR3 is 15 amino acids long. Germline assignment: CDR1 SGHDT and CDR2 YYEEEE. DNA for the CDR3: TGTGCCAGCAGCTACCGGGACAGGGGCTACAATGAGCAGTTCTTC. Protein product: CASSYRDRGYNEQFF.

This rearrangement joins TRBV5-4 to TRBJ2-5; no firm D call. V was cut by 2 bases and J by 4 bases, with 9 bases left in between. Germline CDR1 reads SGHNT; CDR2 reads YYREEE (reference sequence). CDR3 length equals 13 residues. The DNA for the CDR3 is TGTGCCAGCAGCTTCAATGTATTAGAGACCCAGTACTTC. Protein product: CASSFNVLETQYF.

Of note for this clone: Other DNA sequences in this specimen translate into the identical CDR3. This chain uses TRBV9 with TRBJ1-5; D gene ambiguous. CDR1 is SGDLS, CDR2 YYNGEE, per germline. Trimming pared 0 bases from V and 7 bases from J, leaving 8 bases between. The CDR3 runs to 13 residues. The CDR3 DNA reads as TGTGCCAGCAGCGTAGATGGGTCGCAGCCCCAGCATTTT. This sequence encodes CASSVDGSQPQHF.

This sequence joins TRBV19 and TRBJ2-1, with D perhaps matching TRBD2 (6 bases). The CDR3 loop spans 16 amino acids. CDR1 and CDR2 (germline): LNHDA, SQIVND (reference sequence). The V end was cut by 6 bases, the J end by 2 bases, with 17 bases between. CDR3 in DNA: TGTGCCAGTAGCTCTCCCGGCGGGGCCACCTACAATGAGCAGTTCTTC. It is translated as CASSSPGGATYNEQFF.

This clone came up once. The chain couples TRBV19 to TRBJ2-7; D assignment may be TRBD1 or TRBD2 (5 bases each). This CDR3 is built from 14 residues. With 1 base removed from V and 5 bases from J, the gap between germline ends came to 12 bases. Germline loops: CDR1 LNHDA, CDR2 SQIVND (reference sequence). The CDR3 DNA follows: TGTGCCAGTAGTATAGCCGGGACGCCCAACGAGCAGTACTTC. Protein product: CASSIAGTPNEQYF.

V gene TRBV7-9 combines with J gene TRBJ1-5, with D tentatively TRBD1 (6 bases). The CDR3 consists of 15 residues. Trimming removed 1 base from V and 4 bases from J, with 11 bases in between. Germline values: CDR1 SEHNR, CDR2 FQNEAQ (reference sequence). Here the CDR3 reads CASSLGGGTNQPQHF. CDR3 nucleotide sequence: TGTGCCAGCAGCTTAGGCGGGGGCACGAATCAGCCCCAGCATTTT. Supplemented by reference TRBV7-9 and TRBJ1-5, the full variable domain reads DTGVSQNPRHKITKRGQNVTFRCDPISEHNRLYWYRQTLGQGPEFLTYFQNEAQLEKSRLLSDRFSAERPKGSFSTLEIQRTEQGDSAMYLCASSLGGGTNQPQHFGDGTRLSIL.

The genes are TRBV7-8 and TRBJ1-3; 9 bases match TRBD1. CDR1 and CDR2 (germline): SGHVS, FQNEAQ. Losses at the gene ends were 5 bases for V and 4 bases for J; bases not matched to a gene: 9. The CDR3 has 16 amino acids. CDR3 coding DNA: TGTGCCAGCAGCCCTCGGGACAGGGTGGTGGGAAACACCATATATTTT. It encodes CASSPRDRVVGNTIYF.

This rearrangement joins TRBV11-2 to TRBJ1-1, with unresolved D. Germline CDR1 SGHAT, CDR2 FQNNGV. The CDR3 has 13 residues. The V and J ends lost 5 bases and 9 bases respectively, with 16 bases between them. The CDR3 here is CASSPERRVKAFF. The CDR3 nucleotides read TGTGCCAGCAGCCCAGAACGGAGGGTGAAAGCTTTCTTT.